The source of this T cell receptor (beta chain) is a study of graft-versus-host responses after intestinal transplantation. In the study overall: Tacrolimus plus steroids were given to all recipients for approximately 3 years, preceded by anti-thymocyte globulin induction.

Clones were sequenced by immunoSEQ multiplex PCR, and TCRdb holds only the in-frame ones, with some missing. The sample has 77,000 or so clones, roughly 90% seen once. This clone is a singleton in its sample. What it binds is unknown. The trim removed 4 bases at V and 2 bases at J, leaving 2 bases unmatched. This CDR3 has 13 amino acids. Germline V gene lookup returns CDR1 SGHDT and CDR2 YYEEEE. Study-level points and caveats: Detected in recipient marrow were GvH clones, some of which were first observed in ileum or blood.

The rearrangement uses TRBV5-6 and TRBJ2-5; 7 nucleotides line up with TRBD1. Sequencing was performed on PBMCs, taken 98 days after intestinal transplantation. The sequence was collected from a human patient who received an intestinal transplant, so some T cells may come from the graft donor. The CDR3 coding sequence is TGTGCCAGCAGCCCGGGACAGCAAGAGACCCAGTACTTC. Amino acid sequence: CASSPGQQETQYF.